This paragraph covers one TCR beta chain sequence. These data are taken from a study of T cell changes during pregnancy in multiple sclerosis. Trimming took 6 bases from V and 3 from J; bases not matched to a gene: 8. CDR3 length: 15 residues. In germline, CDR1 is LNHDA, CDR2 SQIVND (reference sequence). Data came from immunoSEQ multiplex PCR; TCRdb stores just in-frame clones and leaves some out. The table has around 60,000 clones, 91% seen once; the top ten hold about 0.5%. The chain couples TRBV19 to TRBJ2-3, with TRBD2 matching over 8 bases. The sample here was CD4+ T cells from peripheral blood mononuclear cells, taken after pregnancy. This clonotype originated in a female donor in good health, enrolled as a control in a pregnancy study. CDR3 sequence (DNA): TGTGCCAGTAGCCGTAGGACTAGCCAAACAGATACGCAGTATTTT. Amino acids: CASSRRTSQTDTQYF.